Listed here are 22 T cell receptor beta chains from one sample, sequenced in a study of blood T cell repertoires in COVID-19 (dated by TCRdb to 2020 to 2021). The receptor library was made with the immunoSEQ multiplex PCR assay. TCRdb took this table from immuneACCESS and kept in-frame rearrangements with V and J called. Such tables lack part of the clones; where checked against another copy, unresolved V genes explain under half of the gap, and the rest is unexplained. The sample profile shows 200,000 or so clones; 70% to 90% of them were found once. 15% to 20% of the sample comes from the top ten. Sequencing was done on a sample of peripheral blood. The receptors here all came from a man aged 45-65 years with COVID-19, enrolled during active disease.

Worth noting for this clone: This sample includes further DNA sequences coding for the same CDR3. V is TRBV6-2 or TRBV6-3 and J is TRBJ1-2; no reliable D call. The V end was cut by 2 bases, the J end by 2 bases, with 6 bases between. The CDR3 covers 13 residues. Germline V gene sequence: CDR1 MNHEY, CDR2 SVGEGT. The CDR3 region is CASSYGGNYGYTF. CDR3 sequence (DNA): TGTGCCAGCAGTTACGGCGGAAACTATGGCTACACCTTC.

The chain is built from TRBV19 and TRBJ2-4; 10 positions match TRBD2. CDR1 is LNHDA and CDR2 is SQIVND in the germline V gene (reference sequence). The junction had 7 bases not matched to a gene; V was cut back by 2 bases and J by 3 bases. The CDR3 is 17 residues long. CDR3 in DNA: TGTGCCAGTAGTATAAAATCTAGCGGGGGAAGCAAAAACATTCAGTACTTC. Protein sequence: CASSIKSSGGSKNIQYF.

This clone was detected a few times. The chain combines TRBV29-1 with TRBJ2-7, with 7 bases identical to TRBD1. The CDR3 is 13 amino acids. Germline V gene lookup returns CDR1 SQVTM and CDR2 ANQGSEA. V lost 6 bases to trimming and J lost 7 bases; unmatched junction nucleotides: 12. This CDR3 is CSVRQGLVEEQYF. The CDR3 DNA reads TGCAGCGTCCGACAGGGCCTGGTGGAAGAGCAGTACTTC.

V gene TRBV6-1 combines with J gene TRBJ2-1; 10 nucleotides match TRBD2. Germline lookup yields CDR1 MNHNS and CDR2 SASEGT. Trimming at V came to 2 bases and at J to 7 bases, leaving 8 bases not matched to a gene. The CDR3 loop spans 16 amino acids. CDR3 DNA: TGTGCCAGCAGTGAATTTATACTAGCGGGATTGAATGAGCAGTTCTTC. Protein sequence: CASSEFILAGLNEQFF.

The DNA of the CDR3 is TGTGCCAGCAGCTTGGCCGGTGACTATGGCTACACCTTC. Residues: CASSLAGDYGYTF. The chain joins TRBV5-6 to TRBJ1-2; no clear D gene. The CDR3 covers 13 residues. Trimming removed 0 bases at V and 3 bases at J, with 6 bases between. Looked up from germline, CDR1 is SGHDT and CDR2 is YYEEEE.

This chain links TRBV6-5 with TRBJ1-2; the match to TRBD1 covers 9 bases. V was clipped by 7 bases and J by 8 bases; unmatched bases: 14. Germline CDR1 is MNHEY and CDR2 is SVGAGI. CDR3 length equals 15 residues. CDR3: CASTSENRGPIGYTF. The CDR3 DNA sequence: TGTGCCAGCACCTCAGAGAACAGGGGGCCGATCGGCTACACCTTC.

The rearrangement joins TRBV30 to TRBJ1-6, with D unresolved. Per the germline V gene, CDR1 is GTSNPN and CDR2 is SVGIG (reference sequence). This CDR3 is 17 amino acids long. Trimming cost V 0 bases and J 0 bases, with 12 bases left between them. CDR3 amino acids: CAWSVQSRSSYNSPLHF. As DNA, the CDR3 is TGTGCCTGGAGTGTACAGTCCCGAAGCTCCTATAATTCACCCCTCCACTTT.

The chain employs TRBV29-1 and TRBJ2-2; D remains unclear. With 7 bases removed from V and 2 bases from J, the gap between germline ends came to 5 bases. Per germline, CDR1 SQVTM and CDR2 ANQGSEA. The CDR3 runs 11 residues. Written as DNA, the CDR3 is TGCAGCGCGTATAACACCGGGGAGCTGTTTTTT. Its protein product is CSAYNTGELFF.

J is TRBJ2-3 and V is TRBV9; no clear D gene. The CDR3 covers 14 residues. Germline lookup yields CDR1 SGDLS and CDR2 YYNGEE. Trimming removed 1 base at V and 1 base at J, with 7 bases between. CDR3 sequence: CASSVLSGTDTQYF. DNA of the CDR3: TGTGCCAGCAGCGTACTATCTGGCACAGATACGCAGTATTTT. The full variable domain, with the rest looked up from reference TRBV9 and TRBJ2-3, is DSGVTQTPKHLITATGQRVTLRCSPRSGDLSVYWYQQSLDQGLQFLIQYYNGEERAKGNILERFSAQQFPDLHSELNLSSLELGDSALYFCASSVLSGTDTQYFGPGTRLTVL.

CDR3 in amino acids: CASDRGGGYTF. The CDR3, as DNA: TGTGCCAGCGACAGGGGTGGTGGCTACACCTTC. The V and J genes are TRBV7-9 and TRBJ1-2; TRBD1 matches 8 bases. V lost 8 bases and J lost 7; bases outside the gene matches: 3. CDR3 length: 11 amino acids. Germline CDR1 and CDR2: SEHNR and FQNEAQ (reference sequence).

V gene TRBV3-1 (or the pseudogene TRBV3-2) combines with J gene TRBJ1-2; no clear D gene. The CDR3 runs to 14 residues. Trimming left V 0 bases short and J 1 base short, with 6 bases between. Germline CDR1 is LGHDT and CDR2 is YNNKEL (reference sequence). CDR3 nucleotides: TGTGCCAGCAGCCAAGATGGGCTTAACTATGGCTACACCTTC. Its translation is CASSQDGLNYGYTF.

This rearrangement joins TRBV24-1 to TRBJ2-3, with 8 bases fitting TRBD2. This CDR3 has 15 amino acids. The V and J ends lost 5 bases and 1 base, in that order; junction bases with no gene match: 4. CDR1 and CDR2 from the germline V gene are KGHDR and SFDVKD. CDR3 coding DNA: TGTGCCACCAGTGGTAGCGGGGAGGGCACAGATACGCAGTATTTT. It translates to CATSGSGEGTDTQYF.

V usage is TRBV27 and J usage is TRBJ2-1, with 13 positions matching TRBD2. The CDR3 extends over 16 amino acids. Germline trimming cut 6 bases from V and 16 bases from J; bases unmatched to any gene: 18. Germline CDR1 is MNHEY and CDR2 is SMNVEV (reference sequence). The CDR3: CASSLQGLAGSFFTFF. The CDR3 DNA reads TGTGCCAGCAGCCTACAGGGACTAGCGGGATCCTTCTTCACTTTCTTC.

On this clone: The junction departs from germline at one end; a sequencing error may be responsible. This chain joins TRBV3-1 (or the pseudogene TRBV3-2) and TRBJ2-1, with D tentatively TRBD2 (6 bases). This CDR3 spans 14 amino acids. Germline V gene lookup returns CDR1 LGHDT and CDR2 YNNKEL (reference sequence). CDR3 in DNA: TGTGCCAGCAGCCAAGAAACCCTTAGCGCCGGCGGGATCTTC. It yields the protein CASSQETLSAGGIF.

The gene calls are TRBV19 and TRBJ2-1; 10 bases map to TRBD2. The ends lost 4 bases at V and 4 bases at J; junction bases unmatched: 7. There are 16 residues in the CDR3. Germline-derived CDR1 and CDR2 are LNHDA and SQIVND (reference sequence). CDR3 DNA sequence: TGTGCCAGTAGTACCGGTAGCGGGAGGAAATACAATGAGCAGTTCTTC. Its translation: CASSTGSGRKYNEQFF.

The CDR3 DNA follows: TGTGCCAGCAGTGAAGCGCACGGGACAGGGGGCGGAAAACTGTTTTTT. This translates into CASSEAHGTGGGKLFF. The V gene is TRBV6-1, the J gene TRBJ1-4; 12 bases agree with TRBD1. The CDR3 is made up of 16 amino acids. V was clipped by 0 bases and J by 10 bases; unmatched bases: 6. Germline V CDR1 and CDR2: MNHNS, SASEGT.

The V and J genes are TRBV6-5 and TRBJ2-2; perhaps TRBD1 as D (6 bases). The CDR3 covers 15 residues. V dropped 2 bases and J dropped 7 bases, with 14 bases sitting between them. The germline CDR1 and CDR2 sequences are MNHEY and SVGAGI. The CDR3 sequence is CASSYGPGAVGELFF. The CDR3 DNA is TGTGCCAGCAGTTACGGCCCAGGGGCCGTCGGGGAGCTGTTTTTT.

In this sample, this clone turned up once. Compared with germline, one end of the junction differs, possibly owing to a read error. The chain is built from TRBV7-8 and TRBJ1-5; D gene uncertain. Per germline, CDR1 SGHVS and CDR2 FQNEAQ. This CDR3 is built from 15 residues. For the CDR3, the DNA is TGTGCCAGCAGCCTAGCGCGGGGAAGCAATCAGCCCCAGCATTTT. Translation: CASSLARGSNQPQHF.

The chain couples TRBV5-5 to TRBJ1-6; no reliable D call. V lost 2 bases and J 0 bases, leaving 6 bases between the germline ends. The CDR3 sequence is 15 residues long. The germline V gene encodes CDR1 SGHKS and CDR2 YYEKEE (reference sequence). CDR3 sequence: CASSFFSSYNSPLHF. CDR3 in DNA: TGTGCCAGCAGCTTCTTTAGCTCCTATAATTCACCCCTCCACTTT.

The chain has TRBV27 and TRBJ2-3; 8 nucleotides agree with TRBD2. Trimming cost V 5 bases and J 2 bases; bases outside gene matches: 15. Germline V CDR1 and CDR2: MNHEY, SMNVEV (reference sequence). This CDR3 region has 18 residues. DNA of the CDR3: TGTGCCAGCAGTCTTTCCGGGACTAGTTCCTATCTCACAGATACGCAGTATTTT. Protein product: CASSLSGTSSYLTDTQYF.

This chain connects TRBV6-6 to TRBJ1-4; D uncertain. The CDR3 is 14 residues long. Deletions cut 2 bases from V and 5 bases from J, with 9 bases between. CDR1 and CDR2 (germline): MNHNY, SVGAGI (reference sequence). The CDR3 DNA reads TGTGCCAGCAGTTACCGGGGAGAGAATGAAAAACTGTTTTTT. It translates to CASSYRGENEKLFF.

The chain couples TRBV7-3 to TRBJ2-2, with TRBD2 matching over 8 bases. The ends lost 5 bases at V and 1 base at J; junction bases unmatched: 9. The CDR3 spans 17 residues. CDR1 and CDR2 (germline): SGHTA, FQGTGA. CDR3 coding DNA: TGTGCCAGCAGCCCAAGTGGCCTAGCGGGGAACACCGGGGAGCTGTTTTTT. It yields the protein CASSPSGLAGNTGELFF.